This T cell receptor (beta chain) was captured by sequencing in a study of monozygotic twins with inflammatory bowel disease. TCRdb reanalyzed the 5' RACE reads, giving one entry per CDR3 protein sequence and no DNA. The table lists 300,000 to 400,000 distinct CDR3 sequences, with roughly 2% in the top ten. Germline V CDR1 and CDR2: MNHNS, SASEGT. The CDR3 totals 14 residues. Material for sequencing was blood. This chain joins TRBV6-1 and TRBJ2-7; TCRdb proposes TRBD1, but this gene call is untestable without DNA. The receptor was isolated from a human donor with ulcerative colitis or Crohn's disease, or a healthy co-twin of an affected twin (not recorded which). Here the CDR3 reads CASSKGRLTYEQYF.